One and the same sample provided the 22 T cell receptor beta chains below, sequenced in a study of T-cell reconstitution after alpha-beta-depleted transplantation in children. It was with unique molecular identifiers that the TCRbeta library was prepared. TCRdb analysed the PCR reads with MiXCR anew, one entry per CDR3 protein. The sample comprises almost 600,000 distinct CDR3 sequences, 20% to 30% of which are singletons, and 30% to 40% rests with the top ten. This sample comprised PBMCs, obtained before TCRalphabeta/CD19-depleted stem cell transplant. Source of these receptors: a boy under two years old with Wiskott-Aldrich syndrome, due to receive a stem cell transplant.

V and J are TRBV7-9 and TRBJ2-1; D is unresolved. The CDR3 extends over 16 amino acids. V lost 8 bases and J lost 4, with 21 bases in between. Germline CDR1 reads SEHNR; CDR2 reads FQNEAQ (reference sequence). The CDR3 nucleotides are TGTGCCAGCGAAGCAAGGTGGAGTGGCCCATACAATGAGCAGTTCTTC. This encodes CASEARWSGPYNEQFF.

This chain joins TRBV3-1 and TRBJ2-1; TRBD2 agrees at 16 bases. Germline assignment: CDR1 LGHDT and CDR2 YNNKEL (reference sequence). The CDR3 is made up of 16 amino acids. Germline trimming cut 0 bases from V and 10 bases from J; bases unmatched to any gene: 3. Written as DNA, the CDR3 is TGTGCCAGCAGCCAAGATCGGGGACTAGCGGGAGGGGAGCAGTTCTTC. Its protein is CASSQDRGLAGGEQFF.

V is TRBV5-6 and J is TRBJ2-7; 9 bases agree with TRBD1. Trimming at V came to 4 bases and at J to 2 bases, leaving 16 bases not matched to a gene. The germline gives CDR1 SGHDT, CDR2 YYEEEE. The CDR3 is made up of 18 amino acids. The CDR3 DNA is TGTGCCAGCAGCCTTTCTTACAGGGGGCTAGCGGCCACCTACGAGCAGTACTTC. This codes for CASSLSYRGLAATYEQYF.

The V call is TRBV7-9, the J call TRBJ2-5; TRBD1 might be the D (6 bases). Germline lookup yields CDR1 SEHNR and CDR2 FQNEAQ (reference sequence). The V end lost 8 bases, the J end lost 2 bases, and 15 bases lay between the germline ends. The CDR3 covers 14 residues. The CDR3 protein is CASVRTELQETQYF. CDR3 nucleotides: TGTGCCAGCGTCCGGACAGAGTTACAAGAGACCCAGTACTTC.

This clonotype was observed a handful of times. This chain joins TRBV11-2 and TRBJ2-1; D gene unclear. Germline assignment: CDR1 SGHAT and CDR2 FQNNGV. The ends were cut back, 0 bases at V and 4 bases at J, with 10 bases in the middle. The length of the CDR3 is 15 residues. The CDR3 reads CASSLDFRSYNEQFF. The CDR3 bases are TGTGCCAGCAGCTTAGATTTCAGGAGTTACAATGAGCAGTTCTTC.

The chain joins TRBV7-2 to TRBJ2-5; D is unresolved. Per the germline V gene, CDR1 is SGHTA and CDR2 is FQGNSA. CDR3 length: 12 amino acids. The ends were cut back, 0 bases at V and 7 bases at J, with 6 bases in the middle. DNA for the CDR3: TGTGCCAGCAGCTTAGCGTCTGGGACCCAGTACTTC. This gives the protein CASSLASGTQYF. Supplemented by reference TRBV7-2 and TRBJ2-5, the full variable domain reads GAGVSQSPSNKVTEKGKDVELRCDPISGHTALYWYRQSLGQGLEFLIYFQGNSAPDKSGLPSDRFSAERTGGSVSTLTIQRTQQEDSAVYLCASSLASGTQYFGPGTRLLVL.

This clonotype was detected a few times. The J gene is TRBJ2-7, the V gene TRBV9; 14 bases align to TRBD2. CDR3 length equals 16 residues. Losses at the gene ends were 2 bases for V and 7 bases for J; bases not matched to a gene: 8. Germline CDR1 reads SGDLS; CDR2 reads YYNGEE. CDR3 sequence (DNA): TGTGCCAGCAGCGTGCTGCAGACTAGCGGGAGGGGAGAGCAGTACTTC. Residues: CASSVLQTSGRGEQYF.

For the CDR3, the DNA is TGTGCCAGCAGTTCAGAGGTTAACTATGGCTACACCTTC. Amino acid sequence: CASSSEVNYGYTF. The rearrangement links TRBV12-3 or TRBV12-4 to TRBJ1-2; D is ambiguous. CDR3 length: 13 residues. The germline V and J ends were trimmed by 4 bases and 1 base, with 7 bases remaining between them.

CDR3 sequence (DNA): TGCGCCAGCAGCTTGAACCTCTACGAGCAGTACTTC. This gives the protein CASSLNLYEQYF. The chain couples TRBV5-1 to TRBJ2-7, with D hard to call. Trimming removed 1 base from V and 3 bases from J, with 5 bases in between. CDR3 size: 12 residues. Germline V gives CDR1 SGHRS, CDR2 YFSETQ.

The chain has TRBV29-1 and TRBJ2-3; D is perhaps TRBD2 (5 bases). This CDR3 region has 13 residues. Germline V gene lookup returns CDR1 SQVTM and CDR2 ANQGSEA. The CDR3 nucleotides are TGCACTTTCTCCGGGAAGAGCACAGATACGCAGTATTTT. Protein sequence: CTFSGKSTDTQYF.

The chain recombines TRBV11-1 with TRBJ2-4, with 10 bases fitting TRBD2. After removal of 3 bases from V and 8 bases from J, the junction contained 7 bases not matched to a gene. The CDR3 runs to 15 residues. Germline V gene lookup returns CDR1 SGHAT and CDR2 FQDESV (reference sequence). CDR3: CASSFLAGGGDIQYF. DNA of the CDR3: TGTGCCAGCAGCTTCTTAGCGGGAGGAGGGGACATTCAGTACTTC.

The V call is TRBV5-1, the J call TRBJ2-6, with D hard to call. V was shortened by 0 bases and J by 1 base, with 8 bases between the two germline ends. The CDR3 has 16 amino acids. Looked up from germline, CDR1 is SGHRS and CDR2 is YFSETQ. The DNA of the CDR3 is TGCGCCAGCAGCTTGGGACGAGTATCTGGGGCCAACGTCCTGACTTTC. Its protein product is CASSLGRVSGANVLTF.

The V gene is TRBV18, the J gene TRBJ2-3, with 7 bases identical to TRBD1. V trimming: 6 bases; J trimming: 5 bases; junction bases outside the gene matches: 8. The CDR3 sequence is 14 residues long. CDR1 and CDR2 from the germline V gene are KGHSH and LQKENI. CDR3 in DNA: TGTGCCAGCTCCCAGACAGGGTTCGGAGATACGCAGTATTTT. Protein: CASSQTGFGDTQYF.

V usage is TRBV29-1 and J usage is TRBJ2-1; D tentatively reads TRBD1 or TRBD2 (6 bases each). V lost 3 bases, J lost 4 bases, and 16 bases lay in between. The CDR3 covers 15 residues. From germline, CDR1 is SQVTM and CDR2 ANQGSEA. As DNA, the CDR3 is TGCAGCGTTGAGGGGGGCCCTTCCCTTTACAATGAGCAGTTCTTC. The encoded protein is CSVEGGPSLYNEQFF.

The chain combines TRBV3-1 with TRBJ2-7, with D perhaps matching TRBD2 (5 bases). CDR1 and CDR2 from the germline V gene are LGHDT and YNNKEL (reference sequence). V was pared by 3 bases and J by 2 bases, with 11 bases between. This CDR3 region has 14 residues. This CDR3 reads CASSHAGPAYEQYF. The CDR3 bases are TGTGCCAGCAGCCACGCGGGTCCAGCCTACGAGCAGTACTTC.

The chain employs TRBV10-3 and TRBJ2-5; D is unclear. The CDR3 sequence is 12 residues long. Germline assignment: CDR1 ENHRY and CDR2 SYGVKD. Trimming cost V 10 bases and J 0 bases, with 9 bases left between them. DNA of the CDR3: TGTGCCACTCGGGCGGACCAAGAGACCCAGTACTTC. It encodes CATRADQETQYF.

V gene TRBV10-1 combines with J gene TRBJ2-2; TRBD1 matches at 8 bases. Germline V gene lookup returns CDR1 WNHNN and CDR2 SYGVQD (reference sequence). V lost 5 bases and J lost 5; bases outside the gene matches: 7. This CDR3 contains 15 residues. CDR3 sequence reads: CASSFGTGRTGELFF. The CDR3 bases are TGCGCCAGCAGTTTCGGGACAGGCAGGACCGGGGAGCTGTTTTTT.

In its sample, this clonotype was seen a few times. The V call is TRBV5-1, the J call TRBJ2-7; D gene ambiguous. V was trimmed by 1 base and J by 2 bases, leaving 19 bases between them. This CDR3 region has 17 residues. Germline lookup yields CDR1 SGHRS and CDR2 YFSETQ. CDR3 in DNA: TGCGCCAGCAGCTTGTTCCTCAAGCGCCCGCTTCCCTACGAGCAGTACTTC. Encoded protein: CASSLFLKRPLPYEQYF.

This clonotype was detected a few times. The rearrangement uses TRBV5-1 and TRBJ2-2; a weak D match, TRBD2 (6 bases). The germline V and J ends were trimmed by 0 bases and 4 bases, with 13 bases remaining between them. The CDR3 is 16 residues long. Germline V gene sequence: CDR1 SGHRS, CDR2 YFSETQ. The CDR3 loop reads CASSLARLARTGELFF. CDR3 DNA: TGCGCCAGCAGCTTGGCGCGGCTAGCGCGCACCGGGGAGCTGTTTTTT. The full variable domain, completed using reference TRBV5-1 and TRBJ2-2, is KAGVTQTPRYLIKTRGQQVTLSCSPISGHRSVSWYQQTPGQGLQFLFEYFSETQRNKGNFPGRFSGRQFSNSRSEMNVSTLELGDSALYLCASSLARLARTGELFFGEGSRLTVL.

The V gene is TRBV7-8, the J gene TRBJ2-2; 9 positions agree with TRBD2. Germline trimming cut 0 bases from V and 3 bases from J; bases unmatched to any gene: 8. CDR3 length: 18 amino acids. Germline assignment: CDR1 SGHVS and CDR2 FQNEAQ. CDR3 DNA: TGTGCCAGCAGCTTAGCGCGATTGACTAGCGGATACACCGGGGAGCTGTTTTTT. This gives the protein CASSLARLTSGYTGELFF.

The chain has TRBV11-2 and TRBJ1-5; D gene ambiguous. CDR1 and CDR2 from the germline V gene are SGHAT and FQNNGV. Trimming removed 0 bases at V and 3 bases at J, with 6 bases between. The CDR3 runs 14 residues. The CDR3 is CASSLDSTNQPQHF. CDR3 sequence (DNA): TGTGCCAGCAGCTTAGATAGTACCAATCAGCCCCAGCATTTT.

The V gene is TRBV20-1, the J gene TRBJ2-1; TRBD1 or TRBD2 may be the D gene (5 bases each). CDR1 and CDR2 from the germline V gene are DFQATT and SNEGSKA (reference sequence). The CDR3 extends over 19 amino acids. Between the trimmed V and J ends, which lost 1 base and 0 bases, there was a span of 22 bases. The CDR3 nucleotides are TGCAGTGCTAGAGTCACCGGGACGGTCGGAGCAAGCTCCTACAATGAGCAGTTCTTC. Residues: CSARVTGTVGASSYNEQFF.